Described below is a single TCR beta chain sequence and its context. This sample is drawn from a study of CD8+ T cells in alopecia areata. cDNA reverse transcribed from extracted RNA served as the sequencing template. Data came from immunoSEQ multiplex PCR; TCRdb stores just in-frame clones and leaves some out. The data show around 250,000 clones, roughly two thirds seen once. CDR3 length: 13 amino acids. Germline V CDR1 and CDR2: SQVTM, ANQGSEA. V was pared by 7 bases and J by 0 bases, with 4 bases of the junction left unmatched. Lesional scalp punch biopsies and peripheral blood came from alopecia areata patients.

This specimen consisted of CD4+ T cells sorted from blood, obtained at week 0. The TCR originated in a human donor with alopecia areata. V gene TRBV29-1 combines with J gene TRBJ2-7; 9 bases line up with TRBD1. The CDR3 spells CSGGQGLSYEQYF. The CDR3 coding sequence is TGCAGCGGGGGACAGGGCCTCTCCTACGAGCAGTACTTC.